Following are 15 T cell receptor beta chains from one sample sequenced in a study of T cell changes during pregnancy in multiple sclerosis. Using immunoSEQ multiplex PCR, the repertoire was profiled, and TCRdb retains in-frame clones only, with some absent. The sample consists of about 59,000 clones, 90% to 95% of them appearing once. The starting material was peripheral blood, obtained in the third trimester of pregnancy. All receptors come from a female donor in good health, enrolled as a control in a pregnancy study.

The chain uses TRBV6-6 and TRBJ1-1, with a weak D call TRBD1 (5 bases). V was clipped by 2 bases and J by 5 bases, with 12 bases between them. The CDR3 extends over 14 amino acids. From germline, CDR1 is MNHNY and CDR2 SVGAGI (reference sequence). The DNA for the CDR3 is TGTGCCAGCAGTTACGGACAACTGGGGACTGAAGCTTTCTTT. Translating gives CASSYGQLGTEAFF.

The J gene is TRBJ1-2, the V gene TRBV15; the match to TRBD1 covers 7 bases. Germline V gene sequence: CDR1 LNHNV, CDR2 YYDKDF (reference sequence). This CDR3 comprises 14 residues. The V gene end was trimmed by 3 bases and the J gene end by 7 bases; junction bases not matched to a gene: 8. The CDR3 region has the DNA TGTGCCACCAGCAGGGGTGAAGGGGGCGGTGGCTACACCTTC. It encodes CATSRGEGGGGYTF.

The rearrangement uses TRBV11-2 and TRBJ2-2; the D gene is possibly TRBD1 (5 bases). The CDR3 extends over 13 amino acids. Germline CDR1 is SGHAT and CDR2 is FQNNGV. Trimming cost V 6 bases and J 8 bases, with 13 bases left between them. As DNA, the CDR3 is TGTGCCAGCAGAGGTACAGGTCTGGGGGAGCTGTTTTTT. Encoded protein: CASRGTGLGELFF. The complete variable domain, with remaining parts taken from reference TRBV11-2 and TRBJ2-2, reads EAGVAQSPRYKIIEKRQSVAFWCNPISGHATLYWYQQILGQGPKLLIQFQNNGVVDDSQLPKDRFSAERLKGVDSTLKIQPAKLEDSAVYLCASRGTGLGELFFGEGSRLTVL.

This chain connects TRBV18 to TRBJ2-4; weak D call: TRBD2 (6 bases). Germline CDR1 reads KGHSH; CDR2 reads LQKENI. The CDR3 runs to 13 residues. Trimming pared 9 bases from V and 5 bases from J, leaving 14 bases between. The CDR3: CASLGTLQNIQYF. The CDR3 bases are TGTGCCAGTCTTGGGACTTTGCAAAACATTCAGTACTTC. Variable domain in full (rest from reference TRBV18 and TRBJ2-4): NAGVMQNPRHLVRRRGQEARLRCSPMKGHSHVYWYRQLPEEGLKFMVYLQKENIIDESGMPKERFSAEFPKEGPSILRIQQVVRGDSAAYFCASLGTLQNIQYFGAGTRLSVL.

This chain connects TRBV27 to TRBJ1-5; D unresolved. Germline V lookup: CDR1 MNHEY, CDR2 SMNVEV (reference sequence). V dropped 3 bases and J dropped 7 bases, with 10 bases sitting between them. This CDR3 contains 13 residues. This CDR3 reads CASSFGFSQPQHF. CDR3 coding DNA: TGTGCCAGCAGTTTCGGGTTTAGCCAGCCCCAGCATTTT.

The chain is built from TRBV6-6 and TRBJ1-1, with 8 nucleotides matching TRBD1. Trimming cost V 7 bases and J 1 base; bases outside gene matches: 8. Germline V lookup: CDR1 MNHNY, CDR2 SVGAGI (reference sequence). The CDR3 sequence is 15 residues long. CDR3 sequence (DNA): TGTGCCAGCACCTCAGGGGGCACGGGGAACACTGAAGCTTTCTTT. Translated: CASTSGGTGNTEAFF.

The V and J genes are TRBV27 and TRBJ2-5; 8 bases are a match to TRBD1. V lost 5 bases and J lost 5; bases outside the gene matches: 4. The CDR3 runs 13 residues. Germline values: CDR1 MNHEY, CDR2 SMNVEV (reference sequence). The CDR3: CASSLDRDETQYF. CDR3 nucleotide sequence: TGTGCCAGCAGTCTGGACAGGGATGAGACCCAGTACTTC.

This chain links TRBV19 with TRBJ2-1; possibly TRBD2 for D (6 bases). This CDR3 region has 14 residues. The ends were cut back, 7 bases at V and 8 bases at J, with 18 bases in the middle. Germline lookup yields CDR1 LNHDA and CDR2 SQIVND (reference sequence). DNA of the CDR3: TGTGCCAGTAAGATGGAGGGGAATAGGGATGAGCAGTTCTTC. It codes for CASKMEGNRDEQFF.

This chain connects TRBV28 to TRBJ2-7; D gene uncertain. This CDR3 is 16 amino acids long. Between the trimmed V and J ends, which lost 2 bases and 5 bases, there was a span of 19 bases. Germline V gene lookup returns CDR1 MDHEN and CDR2 SYDVKM. The CDR3 nucleotides are TGTGCCAGCAGTTTAATAGGAGCGTCAAAAGAGGACGAGCAGTACTTC. Translating gives CASSLIGASKEDEQYF. The whole variable domain, remainder taken from reference TRBV28 and TRBJ2-7, is DVKVTQSSRYLVKRTGEKVFLECVQDMDHENMFWYRQDPGLGLRLIYFSYDVKMKEKGDIPEGYSVSREKKERFSLILESASTNQTSMYLCASSLIGASKEDEQYFGPGTRLTVT.

This clone was counted between two and nine times. The chain links TRBV28 to TRBJ2-7; D gene unclear. With 5 bases removed from V and 0 bases from J, the gap between germline ends came to 5 bases. This CDR3 region has 12 residues. Germline loops: CDR1 MDHEN, CDR2 SYDVKM. The CDR3 DNA reads as TGTGCCAGCAGTACTAACTCCTACGAGCAGTACTTC. This sequence encodes CASSTNSYEQYF.

The chain recombines TRBV2 with TRBJ1-4, with TRBD1 matching 9 bases. Germline values: CDR1 SNHLY, CDR2 FYNNEI. The CDR3 is made up of 13 amino acids. J gave up 13 bases and V 8 bases, and 11 bases lay outside the gene matches. CDR3 loop: CASGRDRVKGLFF. In DNA, the CDR3 is TGTGCCAGCGGCCGGGACAGGGTGAAGGGACTGTTTTTT.

The chain couples TRBV30 to TRBJ2-3; tentative D call: TRBD1 (5 bases). V was cut by 2 bases and J by 6 bases, with 12 bases left in between. Germline V lookup: CDR1 GTSNPN, CDR2 SVGIG (reference sequence). The CDR3 sequence is 13 residues long. CDR3 sequence: CAWSKGHRDTQYF. Written as DNA, the CDR3 is TGTGCCTGGAGTAAGGGGCATCGGGATACGCAGTATTTT. Full variable domain (missing parts from reference TRBV30 and TRBJ2-3): SQTIHQWPATLVQPVGSPLSLECTVEGTSNPNLYWYRQAAGRGLQLLFYSVGIGQISSEVPQNLSASRPQDRQFILSSKKLLLSDSGFYLCAWSKGHRDTQYFGPGTRLTVL.

The chain combines TRBV5-6 with TRBJ2-2, with D unclear. The length of the CDR3 is 12 residues. Trimming removed 4 bases at V and 7 bases at J, with 8 bases between. The germline V gene encodes CDR1 SGHDT and CDR2 YYEEEE. In DNA form, the CDR3 reads TGTGCCAGCAGCCCCTATTTCGGGGAGCTGTTTTTT. Its translation is CASSPYFGELFF.

As DNA, the CDR3 is TGTGCCAGCAGTTACCCTCCGGACAGGGCGGAAAAACTGTTTTTT. Protein sequence: CASSYPPDRAEKLFF. J is TRBJ1-4 and V is TRBV6-6; 8 bases fit TRBD1. Trimming cost V 2 bases and J 8 bases; bases outside gene matches: 7. This CDR3 has 15 amino acids. Germline CDR1 MNHNY, CDR2 SVGAGI (reference sequence).

This clone is categorized as medium-sized. The chain uses TRBV23-1 and TRBJ2-7; D remains unclear. TRBV23-1 is labeled an ORF, and its function is uncertain. CDR3 length: 13 residues. V lost 8 bases and J 1 base, leaving 12 bases between the germline ends. This chain's CDR3 is CASGPHPSYEQYF. The CDR3 coding sequence is TGCGCCAGCGGCCCACATCCTTCCTACGAGCAGTACTTC.